The 15 T cell receptor beta chains listed next were all sequenced from one sample in a study of T-cell reconstitution after alpha-beta-depleted transplantation in children. Construction of the TCRbeta library involved unique molecular identifiers. TCRdb called the PCR reads again in MiXCR, with one record for every CDR3 protein. The sample lists roughly 160,000 distinct CDR3 sequences; 11% were seen once. The input for sequencing was PBMCs, taken before TCRalphabeta/CD19-depleted stem cell transplant. The receptor set was obtained from a boy aged 2 to 9 with acute myeloid leukemia, due to receive a stem cell transplant.

This clonotype was detected ten times or more. The genes are TRBV6-5 and TRBJ2-1, with D perhaps matching TRBD1 (5 bases). In germline, CDR1 is MNHEY, CDR2 SVGAGI. This CDR3 is built from 12 residues. V was pared by 6 bases and J by 6 bases, with 9 bases between. The CDR3 loop is CASSPDSNEQFF. The CDR3 nucleotides are TGTGCCAGCAGCCCCGACAGCAATGAGCAGTTCTTC.

This clonotype was seen many times. The chain employs TRBV12-3 or TRBV12-4 and TRBJ1-2; possible D gene TRBD1, 5 bases. Trimming took off 0 bases at V and 4 bases at J, with 15 bases between the two ends. This CDR3 has 16 residues. CDR3 amino acids: CASSLALPGAPYGYTF. The CDR3 DNA reads as TGTGCCAGCAGTTTAGCGCTACCCGGGGCACCCTATGGCTACACCTTC.

This clonotype was seen many times. The chain carries TRBV9 and TRBJ2-3; no definite D call. Per the germline V gene, CDR1 is SGDLS and CDR2 is YYNGEE. Trimming left V 6 bases short and J 4 bases short, with 9 bases between. This CDR3 has 12 amino acids. This CDR3 reads CASNGYSDTQYF. CDR3 nucleotides: TGTGCCAGCAATGGGTATTCAGATACGCAGTATTTT.

This clonotype came up many times. This chain joins TRBV7-3 and TRBJ2-3, with 11 bases identical to TRBD1. From germline, CDR1 is SGHTA and CDR2 FQGTGA. J lost 4 bases, V lost 5 bases, and 2 bases had no gene match. The length of the CDR3 is 14 residues. The CDR3 loop is CASSQGQGADTQYF. CDR3 in DNA: TGTGCCAGCAGCCAGGGACAGGGGGCAGATACGCAGTATTTT.

At least ten counts were recorded for this clonotype. V is TRBV7-2 and J is TRBJ2-1; D possibly corresponds to TRBD2 (6 bases). V lost 0 bases, J lost 1 base, and 7 bases lay in between. The V gene's germline CDR1 is SGHTA and CDR2 FQGNSA. The CDR3 has 15 residues. The CDR3 bases are TGTGCCAGCAGCTTAGCGGAGGGGTCCTACAATGAGCAGTTCTTC. Its translation: CASSLAEGSYNEQFF.

At least ten counts were recorded for this clonotype. The rearrangement joins TRBV7-2 to TRBJ2-1; D not certain. The V gene's germline CDR1 is SGHTA and CDR2 FQGNSA. Trimming cost V 6 bases and J 3 bases, with 12 bases left between them. The CDR3 totals 14 residues. DNA for the CDR3: TGTGCCAGCAGACCACCGCTGTTCTACAATGAGCAGTTCTTC. It yields the protein CASRPPLFYNEQFF.

The chain joins TRBV11-2 to TRBJ1-5, with D perhaps matching TRBD1 (5 bases). Germline V gene data show CDR1 as SGHAT and CDR2 as FQNNGV. Trimming pared 5 bases from V and 4 bases from J, leaving 9 bases between. The CDR3 has 13 amino acids. CDR3 amino acids: CASSRTQNQPQHF. The CDR3 DNA sequence: TGTGCCAGCAGCCGGACACAAAATCAGCCCCAGCATTTT.

The chain joins TRBV29-1 to TRBJ2-1; 9 nucleotides agree with TRBD2. The germline V gene encodes CDR1 SQVTM and CDR2 ANQGSEA. CDR3 size: 13 residues. With 4 bases clipped from V and 10 bases from J, the junction kept 8 bases outside the gene matches. The CDR3 region has the DNA TGCAGCGTTGTTGGCGGGAGGGTCCACGAGCAGTTCTTC. Translated, it gives CSVVGGRVHEQFF.

This clonotype was picked up many times. The V and J genes are TRBV5-1 and TRBJ1-2; no clear D. Looked up from germline, CDR1 is SGHRS and CDR2 is YFSETQ. V lost 0 bases and J lost 3, with 12 bases in between. CDR3 length equals 15 residues. The CDR3 DNA sequence: TGCGCCAGCAGCTTGGGGCCAGAGGCCCACTATGGCTACACCTTC. It yields the protein CASSLGPEAHYGYTF.

This clonotype has a count of ten or more. The genes are TRBV5-1 and TRBJ2-7, with unresolved D. The ends were cut back, 2 bases at V and 3 bases at J, with 12 bases in the middle. The CDR3 totals 14 residues. The germline V gene has CDR1 SGHRS and CDR2 YFSETQ. Written as DNA, the CDR3 is TGCGCCAGCAGCTTATCGGGCATAGGCTACGAGCAGTACTTC. Translated, it gives CASSLSGIGYEQYF.

J is TRBJ2-7 and V is TRBV18; D not certain. The CDR3 covers 16 residues. Germline CDR1 KGHSH, CDR2 LQKENI. V was trimmed by 1 base and J by 0 bases, leaving 13 bases between them. CDR3 in DNA: TGTGCCAGCTCACCACAAGACGGCCTTTTCTCCTACGAGCAGTACTTC. Translating gives CASSPQDGLFSYEQYF.

Worth noting for this clonotype: A much larger clone differs by one base, so this may be a read error. The rearrangement uses TRBV11-1 and TRBJ2-1; 12 nucleotides agree with TRBD2. With 2 bases clipped from V and 9 bases from J, the junction kept 17 bases outside the gene matches. The V gene's germline CDR1 is SGHAT and CDR2 FQDESV (reference sequence). CDR3 length: 19 residues. CDR3 in DNA: TGTGCCAGCAGCTTATTCGCTCGGGCTAGCGGGAGGGCCGACATTGAGCAGTTCTTC. This gives the protein CASSLFARASGRADIEQFF. The full variable domain, in which reference TRBV11-1 and TRBJ2-1 provide the parts outside the CDR3, is EAEVAQSPRYKITEKSQAVAFWCDPISGHATLYWYRQILGQGPELLVQFQDESVVDDSQLPKDRFSAERLKGVDSTLKIQPAELGDSAMYLCASSLFARASGRADIEQFFGPGTRLTVL.

This clonotype occurred many times. The chain carries TRBV7-9 and TRBJ2-1; 10 bases map to TRBD2. CDR1 is SEHNR and CDR2 is FQNEAQ in the germline V gene (reference sequence). The CDR3 is 15 residues long. The junction had 13 bases not matched to a gene; V was cut back by 7 bases and J by 10 bases. CDR3 DNA sequence: TGTGCCAGCATCTCCACTAGCGGGACAAAACGGGAGCAGTTCTTC. This codes for CASISTSGTKREQFF.

In its sample, this clonotype was seen many times. The chain is built from TRBV15 and TRBJ2-3; D unclear. Germline V gene sequence: CDR1 LNHNV, CDR2 YYDKDF (reference sequence). The CDR3 extends over 16 amino acids. V lost 3 bases to trimming and J lost 5 bases, with 18 bases between them. The CDR3 protein is CATSSGDSRAGDTQYF. The CDR3 nucleotides read TGTGCCACCAGCAGTGGTGACTCCCGGGCAGGAGATACGCAGTATTTT.

In its sample, this clonotype was seen many times. V gene TRBV20-1 combines with J gene TRBJ2-5; D gene uncertain. The germline V and J ends were trimmed by 3 bases and 9 bases, with 17 bases remaining between them. Germline values: CDR1 DFQATT, CDR2 SNEGSKA (reference sequence). The CDR3 extends over 13 amino acids. The CDR3 coding sequence is TGCAGTGCTAGGACGGTTGGTCGCGAGCCCCAGTACTTC. This sequence encodes CSARTVGREPQYF.